Below are 10 T cell receptor beta chains sequenced from a single sample in a study of shared clonotypes between healthy human individuals. Sequencing used immunoSEQ multiplex PCR; TCRdb keeps in-frame clones, though not all of them. The table lists roughly 650,000 clones, approximately 96% of them singletons. CD8 cells regarded as naive lacked CD45RO, were positively chosen for CCR7, and omitted terminally differentiated effector memory CD45RA+ cells. The material sequenced was naive CD8+ T cells sorted from blood. These receptors all come from a woman in her 30s in good health.

This chain connects TRBV19 to TRBJ1-1; no firm D call. The CDR3 covers 13 residues. V lost 10 bases, J lost 0 bases, and 12 bases lay in between. The V gene's germline CDR1 is LNHDA and CDR2 SQIVND (reference sequence). As DNA, the CDR3 is TGTGCCACCATCGGAGCAATGAACACTGAAGCTTTCTTT. It encodes CATIGAMNTEAFF.

This sequence joins TRBV29-1 and TRBJ1-3, with TRBD1 identical over 9 bases. Per the germline V gene, CDR1 is SQVTM and CDR2 is ANQGSEA. The CDR3 covers 15 residues. J lost 4 bases, V lost 1 base, and 5 bases had no gene match. The DNA of the CDR3 is TGCAGCGTTGAAGGGACAGGGGAACGGGGAAACACCATATATTTT. It specifies CSVEGTGERGNTIYF.

The chain is built from TRBV28 and TRBJ2-1; tentative D call: TRBD2 (5 bases). The V end was cut by 2 bases, the J end by 5 bases, with 7 bases between. Germline V gives CDR1 MDHEN, CDR2 SYDVKM. The CDR3 is made up of 13 amino acids. The CDR3 nucleotides are TGTGCCAGCAGTTTAAGAGGGAACAATGAGCAGTTCTTC. It yields the protein CASSLRGNNEQFF.

The chain employs TRBV7-7 and TRBJ2-1, with unresolved D. Between the trimmed V and J ends, which lost 0 bases and 6 bases, there was a span of 6 bases. The CDR3 runs 13 residues. The germline V gene has CDR1 SSHAT and CDR2 FNYEAQ (reference sequence). CDR3 DNA sequence: TGTGCCAGCAGCTTAGCGCCGGGCAATGAGCAGTTCTTC. This sequence encodes CASSLAPGNEQFF. Filled out from reference TRBV7-7 and TRBJ2-1, the complete variable domain reads GAGVSQSPRYKVTKRGQDVTLRCDPISSHATLYWYQQALGQGPEFLTYFNYEAQPDKSGLPSDRFSAERPEGSISTLTIQRTEQRDSAMYRCASSLAPGNEQFFGPGTRLTVL.

The V and J genes are TRBV28 and TRBJ2-1, with 7 bases matching TRBD2. The CDR3 totals 16 residues. The ends lost 5 bases at V and 5 bases at J; junction bases unmatched: 12. From germline, CDR1 is MDHEN and CDR2 SYDVKM. The DNA for the CDR3 is TGTGCCAGCAGTCCCCCTGGGCTAGCGGCCAACAATGAGCAGTTCTTC. Translation gives CASSPPGLAANNEQFF.

V is TRBV4-1 and J is TRBJ1-2; D is unresolved. Per germline, CDR1 MGHRA and CDR2 YSYEKL. Trimming removed 4 bases at V and 8 bases at J, with 20 bases between. CDR3 size: 15 residues. CDR3 DNA: TGCGCCAGCAGCCGGGTACTCCCTCCCTATGACGGCTACACCTTC. As protein: CASSRVLPPYDGYTF.

The rearrangement links TRBV5-1 to TRBJ2-1; the match to TRBD1 covers 7 bases. CDR3 length: 17 residues. With V trimmed by 0 bases and J by 8 bases, 14 bases remained unmatched. Germline V gene lookup returns CDR1 SGHRS and CDR2 YFSETQ. CDR3: CASSLEASGTEGHEQFF. The CDR3 region has the DNA TGCGCCAGCAGCTTGGAAGCCTCCGGGACAGAAGGCCATGAGCAGTTCTTC.

This sequence joins TRBV7-9 and TRBJ2-7, with no clear D. Germline V CDR1 and CDR2: SEHNR, FQNEAQ (reference sequence). CDR3 length: 13 residues. V was trimmed by 6 bases and J by 3 bases, leaving 12 bases between them. CDR3 sequence reads: CASSYTSHYEQYF. The CDR3 DNA is TGTGCCAGCAGTTACACATCCCACTACGAGCAGTACTTC.

A note on this clone: The sample carries other DNA sequences with the same CDR3. This chain uses TRBV4-1 with TRBJ2-1, with 9 nucleotides matching TRBD2. The CDR3 runs 16 residues. From germline, CDR1 is MGHRA and CDR2 YSYEKL. V shed 1 base and J 8 bases; nucleotides not matched to a gene: 9. The DNA for the CDR3 is TGCGCCAGCAGCCAAGTTCTCGACAGCGGGAGGCATGAGCAGTTCTTC. Translation gives CASSQVLDSGRHEQFF.

The chain is built from TRBV29-1 and TRBJ2-5; 11 bases are a match to TRBD2. Per germline, CDR1 SQVTM and CDR2 ANQGSEA. The CDR3 totals 16 residues. The ends lost 0 bases at V and 1 base at J; junction bases unmatched: 4. This chain's CDR3 is CSVEDRGLAGQETQYF. The CDR3 nucleotides read TGCAGCGTTGAAGATCGAGGACTAGCGGGCCAAGAGACCCAGTACTTC.